Sequencing of this T cell receptor beta chain was carried out in a study of T and B cells in COVID-19 patients (TCRdb year 2020). Describing the broader study: In this study, adaptive immunity was profiled in COVID-19 patients who either had active infection or had recovered, using TRB and IGH repertoire sequencing of peripheral blood. A recovered cohort was made up of more than 15 patients contributing roughly 21 samples, mostly after mild to moderate COVID-19 managed as outpatients. A median age of roughly 32 years was recorded in the recovered cohort versus around 67 years in the active-infection cohort. Critical illness requiring mechanical ventilation or ECMO was present in about 65% of the 20 patients in the active-infection cohort. Comorbidities linked to unfavorable COVID-19 outcome were present in about 90% of the roughly 20 patients in the active-infection cohort. The TCR and BCR sequence repository comprised over 35 patients and approximately 64 time points, with over 8 million TCR sequences analysed. A couple of patients were included in both the recovered and active cohorts because samples were available from active disease and after recovery. Repertoire analyses used an age-matched reference group of roughly 39 healthy donors who were negative for COVID-19 antibodies as the comparison. As many as 9 follow-up blood samples were collected from each patient, and in some individuals these samples spanned different disease stages. Findings and caveats that apply to the study as a whole: A total of 2,331 exclusive TCR clusters, including 30 to 40 low-pGen clusters, were found in the recovered cohort. The reported TCR clusters were said to need prospective validation before any clinical use. Specific T cell subsets (CD4+/Treg/CD8+) and sorted SARS-CoV-2-responsive or tetramer+ T cells had not yet been sequenced, and the corresponding sequencing experiments were ongoing. In active COVID-19, TRB repertoires were highly clonal, while at recovery, diversity and richness increased above the levels seen in healthy donors. The cohort was considered too small for HLA contributions to COVID-19 susceptibility or severity to be assessed. TRBV/TRBJ gene usage was reported as strongly skewed in patients with COVID-19. Blood samples obtained from mildly ill patients during symptoms, as well as early samples obtained from severe cases, were available only in scarce numbers.

Sequencer: Illumina MiSeq. TRB rearrangements were amplified by multiplex PCR with BIOMED2 TRB-A/B primer pools. Illumina-compatible adapters and 7-nucleotide sample barcodes were attached to the amplicons in two consecutive PCRs. Phusion HS II polymerase was used for all library PCRs. Amplicons were purified from gel with the NucleoSpin Gel and PCR Clean-up kit, quantified on Qubit, and pooled at about 4 nM. The quality of the amplicon pool was checked on an Agilent 2100 Bioanalyzer prior to Illumina next-generation sequencing. The original methods were these. MiXCR 3.0.8 with the default MiXCR reference library was used to annotate TRB rearrangements. Non-productive reads and sequences with fewer than 2 reads were removed, and each unique CDR3 nucleotide sequence was counted as one clone. Clonality, diversity, richness and V-J gene usage were calculated in R 3.5.1. GLIPH2 was used to cluster TCRs based on CDR3 similarity, and OLGA was used to calculate the generation probabilities. Only GLIPH2 clusters with at least four unique TCR clonotypes present in at least three individuals were retained. TCRdb trimmed the raw reads at Q25, called clones with MiXCR and kept productive beta chains. For every CDR3 protein sequence, its rows merge into one entry that carries the most common genes and DNA. TCRdb, not the original authors, processed these V and J calls. Here the sample has some 21,000 distinct CDR3 sequences; approximately 30% occur a single time. Of the sample, 2% to 2.5% is held by the ten largest clones.

Concerning this clonotype: The target of this receptor is not known. It has no much larger one-base neighbor in the sample; base qualities were not kept.

Genomic DNA extracted from blood, in amounts of about 220-500 ng, served as the starting material for amplifying TRB repertoires. V loses 1 base, J loses 7 bases, and the germline ends lie 5 bases apart. The germline V gene provides CDR1 SNHLY and CDR2 FYNNEI. The CDR3 contains 12 residues, cysteine and phenylalanine counted. Just the 36-base CDR3 DNA is kept, in frame starting at base 1. Sequencing was carried out using blood. The chain was built from TRBV2 and TRBJ2-1, with no confidently assigned D gene. This receptor was obtained from a human donor who had recovered from COVID-19. The CDR3 reads as follows: CASSEVGNEQFF. The sequenced DNA is TGTGCCAGCAGTGAAGTGGGTAATGAGCAGTTCTTC.